The 28 T cell receptor beta chains presented below share a single source sample, sequenced in a study of blood T cells in healthy people across ages. A sample-barcoded 5' primer and a J-beta primer mix were used in a second PCR of about 7 to 12 cycles. TCRdb ran MiXCR on the 5' RACE reads and lists one entry per CDR3 protein. The sample records 760,000 or so distinct CDR3 sequences, around a quarter being singletons. This same sample was also taken into another study, of T cells of mothers and their children.

Sequencing was carried out using blood. Receptors were obtained from a boy younger than 18 in good health.

The V and J genes are TRBV20-1 and TRBJ2-1, with unresolved D. The V and J ends lost 5 bases and 0 bases respectively, with 8 bases between them. The germline V gene encodes CDR1 DFQATT and CDR2 SNEGSKA (reference sequence). This CDR3 is built from 13 residues. The CDR3 protein is CSASTNSYNEQFF. In DNA form, the CDR3 reads TGCAGTGCTTCGACAAACTCCTACAATGAGCAGTTCTTC.

Details on this clonotype: One end of the junction is discordant with germline, which a read error may explain. V is TRBV20-1 and J is TRBJ1-1, with TRBD1 matching 11 bases. This CDR3 is built from 15 residues. Per germline, CDR1 DFQATT and CDR2 SNEGSKA (reference sequence). The CDR3 loop reads CSARDWTGGGTEAFF. The CDR3 DNA is TGCAGTGCTAGAGATTGGACAGGGGGCGGCACTGAAGCCTTCTTT.

This clonotype appeared a few times. The chain has TRBV20-1 and TRBJ2-7; 12 bases are shared with TRBD1. CDR3 length equals 15 residues. V shed 3 bases and J 1 base; nucleotides not matched to a gene: 4. CDR1 is DFQATT and CDR2 is SNEGSKA in the germline V gene (reference sequence). The CDR3 protein is CSASWDRGPSYEQYF. As DNA, the CDR3 is TGCAGTGCTAGTTGGGACAGGGGGCCATCCTACGAGCAGTACTTC.

The V and J genes are TRBV19 and TRBJ2-1; D not certain. CDR1 and CDR2 (germline): LNHDA, SQIVND (reference sequence). Trimming shortened V by 1 base and J by 0 bases, and 13 bases separated the two germline ends. There are 17 residues in the CDR3. CDR3 coding DNA: TGTGCCAGTAGTATAGTCTGGGAATCGAGCTCCTACAATGAGCAGTTCTTC. Protein sequence: CASSIVWESSSYNEQFF.

As concerns this clonotype: At one end the junction does not follow the germline gene, possibly because of a read error. The genes are TRBV6-5 and TRBJ2-2, with D possibly being TRBD2 (6 bases). The CDR3 has 17 residues. Germline V CDR1 and CDR2: MNHEY, SVGAGI. CDR3 sequence reads: CSSSYSIRELDTGELFF. CDR3 DNA sequence: TGTTCCAGCAGTTACTCAATCCGGGAGCTCGACACCGGGGAGCTGTTTTTT.

The genes are TRBV12-3 or TRBV12-4 and TRBJ2-1; D is perhaps TRBD1 or TRBD2 (5 bases each). V lost 5 bases and J lost 2, with 13 bases in between. CDR3 length: 15 residues. The CDR3 DNA sequence: TGTGCCAGCAGTCCCCGGGGCGGTCCCTACAATGAGCAGTTCTTC. This gives the protein CASSPRGGPYNEQFF.

The rearrangement links TRBV9 to TRBJ1-1; TRBD1 aligns across 9 bases. Trimming at V came to 3 bases and at J to 5 bases, leaving 2 bases not matched to a gene. The CDR3 spans 13 residues. The germline gives CDR1 SGDLS, CDR2 YYNGEE. In nucleotides, the CDR3 is TGTGCCAGCAGCGAGACAGGGGGGACTGAAGCTTTCTTT. This translates into CASSETGGTEAFF.

The chain uses TRBV9 and TRBJ2-5; D could derive from TRBD1 or TRBD2 (5 bases each). The CDR3 has 14 amino acids. The germline V and J ends were trimmed by 0 bases and 5 bases, with 11 bases remaining between them. Germline values: CDR1 SGDLS, CDR2 YYNGEE. The CDR3 bases are TGTGCCAGCAGCGTAGGTGTGGGGGTGGAGACCCAGTACTTC. Amino acid sequence: CASSVGVGVETQYF.

This clonotype was detected ten times or more. The genes are TRBV27 and TRBJ2-3; possibly TRBD2 for D (5 bases). Germline V gives CDR1 MNHEY, CDR2 SMNVEV (reference sequence). V was clipped by 6 bases and J by 5 bases, with 6 bases between them. This CDR3 comprises 11 residues. The CDR3 region has the DNA TGTGCCAGCAGCCGGGGAGATACGCAGTATTTT. This encodes CASSRGDTQYF.

The chain couples TRBV5-5 to TRBJ2-7; 10 nucleotides agree with TRBD1. V was pared by 4 bases and J by 5 bases, with 9 bases of the junction left unmatched. The CDR3 totals 15 residues. Germline-derived CDR1 and CDR2 are SGHKS and YYEKEE (reference sequence). The CDR3 here is CASSEGQGWTDEQYF. The CDR3 DNA sequence: TGTGCCAGCAGCGAGGGACAGGGGTGGACTGACGAGCAGTACTTC.

This clonotype was found a few times. The V call is TRBV25-1, the J call TRBJ2-5, with 10 bases that match TRBD2. Germline CDR1 MGHDK, CDR2 SYGVNS. The CDR3 loop spans 15 amino acids. With 6 bases clipped from V and 1 base from J, the junction kept 5 bases outside the gene matches. This CDR3 is CASRRTSGLQETQYF. Here the CDR3 DNA reads TGTGCCAGCAGAAGGACTAGCGGACTCCAAGAGACCCAGTACTTC. Variable domain in full (rest from reference TRBV25-1 and TRBJ2-5): EADIYQTPRYLVIGTGKKITLECSQTMGHDKMYWYQQDPGMELHLIHYSYGVNSTEKGDLSSESTVSRIRTEHFPLTLESARPSHTSQYLCASRRTSGLQETQYFGPGTRLLVL.

The chain combines TRBV3-1 with TRBJ2-1; 10 nucleotides match TRBD2. This CDR3 has 17 residues. The junction had 14 bases not matched to a gene; V was cut back by 4 bases and J by 8 bases. CDR1 is LGHDT and CDR2 is YNNKEL in the germline V gene (reference sequence). The DNA for the CDR3 is TGTGCCAGCAGCCCAATCGGGAGCGGGAGGGTTGTGGATGAGCAGTTCTTC. It translates to CASSPIGSGRVVDEQFF.

At least ten counts were recorded for this clonotype. V and J are TRBV9 and TRBJ2-1; TRBD1 matches at 11 bases. Germline CDR1 reads SGDLS; CDR2 reads YYNGEE. The CDR3 contains 13 residues. V gave up 3 bases and J gave up 15 bases; unmatched junction bases: 8. In DNA form, the CDR3 reads TGTGCCAGCAGCGAGGCGGACAGGGGGCGCCGGTTCTTC. Encoded protein: CASSEADRGRRFF.

In this sample, this clonotype turned up a few times. The chain couples TRBV12-3 or TRBV12-4 to TRBJ2-5, with D possibly called TRBD1 or TRBD2 (5 bases each). With the DNA end fitting TRBJ2-7 better, the J assignment may be wrong. This CDR3 has 14 residues. CDR3 residues: CASQSGMGLYEQYF. Written as DNA, the CDR3 is TGTGCCAGCCAATCGGGAATGGGGCTCTACGAGCAGTACTTC.

A few counts support this clonotype. In nucleotides, the CDR3 is TGTGCCAGTAGTGGGTGGACTGGGATCACCGGGGAGCTGTTTTTT. Translated: CASSGWTGITGELFF. The chain employs TRBV19 and TRBJ2-2, with D possibly TRBD2 on 5 matching bases. The germline CDR1 and CDR2 sequences are LNHDA and SQIVND (reference sequence). This CDR3 contains 15 residues. Trimming took 5 bases from V and 4 from J, leaving 14 bases between them.

This clonotype was observed a handful of times. At one end the junction does not follow the germline gene, possibly because of a read error. V is TRBV4-2 and J is TRBJ1-2; 7 bases map to TRBD1. Germline-derived CDR1 and CDR2 are LGHNA and YNFKEQ. The CDR3 has 15 amino acids. The CDR3 protein is CASSPGQEANYGNTF. The DNA for the CDR3 is TGTGCCAGCAGCCCTGGACAGGAAGCTAACTATGGCAACACCTTC.

This clonotype was picked up many times. The V call is TRBV6-2 or TRBV6-3, the J call TRBJ2-5; D may be TRBD1 (5 bases). This CDR3 is built from 12 residues. V was pared by 5 bases and J by 4 bases, with 8 bases between. From germline, CDR1 is MNHEY and CDR2 SVGEGT. The CDR3 is CASSRRGETQYF. Here the CDR3 DNA reads TGTGCCAGCAGTCGTAGGGGAGAGACCCAGTACTTC.

J is TRBJ1-2 and V is TRBV9; a weak D match, TRBD1 (6 bases). CDR1 is SGDLS, CDR2 YYNGEE, per germline. V lost 8 bases and J 4 bases, leaving 15 bases between the germline ends. The CDR3 contains 13 residues. The CDR3 region is CARAQGLSYGYTF. The CDR3 region has the DNA TGTGCCAGGGCTCAGGGGTTGAGCTATGGCTACACCTTC.

This clonotype appeared a few times. The rearrangement joins TRBV2 to TRBJ1-2; tentatively, D is TRBD1 (6 bases). Trimming shortened V by 5 bases and J by 5 bases, and 12 bases separated the two germline ends. The CDR3 runs 13 residues. CDR1 is SNHLY and CDR2 is FYNNEI in the germline V gene. CDR3 bases: TGTGCCAGCAGTTCAGGGGTAGTTTATGGCTACACCTTC. This gives the protein CASSSGVVYGYTF. Based on the CDR3 plus reference TRBV2 and TRBJ1-2, the full variable domain is EPEVTQTPSHQVTQMGQEVILRCVPISNHLYFYWYRQILGQKVEFLVSFYNNEISEKSEIFDDQFSVERPDGSNFTLKIRSTKLEDSAMYFCASSSGVVYGYTFGSGTRLTVV.

This clonotype was detected only a few times. The chain combines TRBV7-6 with TRBJ2-5; TRBD1 matches 7 bases. The J segment lost 1 base and the V segment lost 5 bases, leaving 7 bases of the junction unmatched. CDR3 length: 15 residues. CDR1 SGHVS and CDR2 FNYEAQ come from the germline V gene. The CDR3, as DNA: TGTGCCAGCAGCCGGGGACAGTACGGCCAAGAGACCCAGTACTTC. Its translation: CASSRGQYGQETQYF.

In its sample, this clonotype was seen once. The rearrangement joins TRBV5-1 to TRBJ2-4; 8 bases match TRBD2. This CDR3 is 15 amino acids long. CDR1 and CDR2 (germline): SGHRS, YFSETQ. The J segment lost 4 bases and the V segment lost 0 bases, leaving 3 bases of the junction unmatched. CDR3 amino acids: CASSLGREAKNIQYF. The CDR3 DNA reads as TGCGCCAGCAGCTTGGGGCGGGAGGCTAAAAACATTCAGTACTTC.

The chain has TRBV12-3 or TRBV12-4 and TRBJ2-5, with D possibly being TRBD2 (5 bases). The CDR3 length is 14 residues. Deletions cut 4 bases from V and 5 bases from J, with 14 bases between. DNA for the CDR3: TGTGCCAGCAGTTCCCATACTAGATCTGAGACCCAGTACTTC. Amino acid sequence: CASSSHTRSETQYF.

This clonotype has more than one count but fewer than ten. The chain couples TRBV6-1 to TRBJ1-3; D unresolved. The CDR3 is 15 residues long. Germline V gene data show CDR1 as MNHNS and CDR2 as SASEGT. V was pared by 5 bases and J by 0 bases, with 11 bases between. The CDR3 sequence: CASSSADSSGNTIYF. CDR3 bases: TGTGCCAGCAGTTCTGCCGATAGCTCTGGAAACACCATATATTTT.

The CDR3 loop is CASSQQLAGNYEQYF. The CDR3 DNA reads as TGTGCCAGCAGCCAACAGCTAGCGGGGAACTACGAGCAGTACTTC. This chain uses TRBV4-2 with TRBJ2-5, with 9 bases lining up with TRBD2. The end of the DNA aligns better with TRBJ2-7, so the J call may be wrong. CDR3 length equals 15 residues. Germline CDR1 is LGHNA and CDR2 is YNFKEQ.

This clonotype was recorded a few times. The chain joins TRBV9 to TRBJ2-1; no definite D call. The CDR3 is made up of 14 amino acids. Germline CDR1 and CDR2: SGDLS and YYNGEE. V lost 5 bases and J 4 bases, leaving 13 bases between the germline ends. CDR3 sequence (DNA): TGTGCCAGCAGTTCTATAGACCGTTACAATGAGCAGTTCTTC. It encodes CASSSIDRYNEQFF.

The CDR3 loop reads CASSLYPSGTNEQYF. The CDR3 DNA reads as TGCGCCAGCAGCTTGTATCCTAGCGGGACGAACGAGCAGTACTTC. The J gene is TRBJ2-5, the V gene TRBV5-1; 9 positions match TRBD2. The J call is uncertain, as TRBJ2-7 better fits the DNA end. This CDR3 region has 15 residues. The germline V gene has CDR1 SGHRS and CDR2 YFSETQ.

This chain links TRBV7-2 with TRBJ2-1; 9 positions agree with TRBD2. Germline trimming cut 0 bases from V and 5 bases from J; bases unmatched to any gene: 8. This CDR3 has 17 amino acids. Germline V gene lookup returns CDR1 SGHTA and CDR2 FQGNSA. CDR3 loop: CASSLALWGGGDNEQFF. As DNA, the CDR3 is TGTGCCAGCAGCTTAGCCCTCTGGGGCGGGGGGGACAATGAGCAGTTCTTC.

As for this clonotype: Its ends do not fully match the called genes, so a read error is possible. This rearrangement joins TRBV20-1 to TRBJ2-6; TRBD2 matches 7 bases. Germline CDR1 DFQATT, CDR2 SNEGSKA (reference sequence). CDR3 length equals 14 residues. CDR3 sequence: CGARGSSGANVLTF. For the CDR3, the DNA is TGCGGTGCCCGCGGGAGCTCTGGGGCCAACGTCCTGACTTTC.